This T cell receptor beta chain came from a study of spatial heterogeneity in lung cancer. Study background: On average, each unique TCR and UMI combination appeared more than ten times in raw reads.

Time point noted: sample taken at primary tumor resection. Unsorted whole RNA samples from tumor, nontumor lung or frozen PBMC were sequenced. In the case of this clonotype: The target antigen is unknown.

Study findings and constraints: Follow-up blood showed ubiquitous expanded tumor TCRs less than blood at resection did.

TCRdb re-derived calls from the 5' RACE reads in MiXCR, one entry per CDR3 protein. This sample yields 20,000 to 25,000 distinct CDR3 sequences, of which 6.9% are seen a single time; 14% belongs to the top ten. The specimen comprised PBMCs, sampled at surgery. This TCR derives from a male donor with early-stage non-small cell lung cancer.

The DNA for the CDR3 is TGTGCCAGCAGTTACGGGGACGGGAGACCAGATACGCAGTATTTT. This translates into CASSYGDGRPDTQYF. J is TRBJ2-3 and V is TRBV6-5; D is possibly TRBD2 (6 bases). The CDR3 covers 15 residues. Per germline, CDR1 MNHEY and CDR2 SVGAGI. Trimming cost V 2 bases and J 4 bases, with 13 bases left between them.